Listed below are T cell receptor beta chains from one sample, sequenced in a study of cytomegalovirus exposure and HLA in healthy donors. Using immunoSEQ multiplex PCR, the repertoire was profiled, and TCRdb retains in-frame clones only, with some absent. The sample holds about 170,000 clones, more than 70% seen once. The material sequenced was PBMCs. These receptors were obtained from a male donor in good health and CMV-seronegative. Each CDR3 is given with its conserved first and last residue.

j_gene: TRBJ1-6
v_gene: TRBV6-5
CDR3aa: CASTPGISYNSPLHF

j_gene: TRBJ2-7
v_gene: TRBV5-4
CDR3aa: CASSSTPTGQGVSGEQYF

j_gene: TRBJ2-7
v_gene: TRBV13
CDR3aa: CASSSYVDSSYEQYF

j_gene: TRBJ1-1
v_gene: TRBV10-3
CDR3aa: CAISESETGEAFF

j_gene: TRBJ1-1
v_gene: TRBV6-5
CDR3aa: CASSYSGGNTEAFF

j_gene: TRBJ2-5
v_gene: TRBV18
CDR3aa: CASSRGFEETQYF

j_gene: TRBJ1-1
v_gene: TRBV13
CDR3aa: CASSQDRGKAFF

j_gene: TRBJ1-1
v_gene: TRBV6-4
CDR3aa: CASLINRGAFF

j_gene: TRBJ1-4
v_gene: TRBV28
CDR3aa: CASSPGQGREKLFF

j_gene: TRBJ2-5
v_gene: TRBV19
CDR3aa: CASSIGSGQGPETQYF

j_gene: TRBJ2-7
v_gene: TRBV7-9
CDR3aa: CSSSSTGFEQYF

j_gene: TRBJ2-7
v_gene: TRBV5-1
CDR3aa: CASSLAVSYEQYF

j_gene: TRBJ1-3
v_gene: TRBV7-3
CDR3aa: CASSLTGQRTDSGNTIYF

j_gene: TRBJ2-1
v_gene: TRBV27
CDR3aa: CASSIETSGSWYEQFF

j_gene: TRBJ1-2
v_gene: TRBV10-3
CDR3aa: CAISGTGGYGYTF

j_gene: TRBJ2-1
v_gene: TRBV21-1
CDR3aa: CASSKQFSWGQVLSFYGEQFF

j_gene: TRBJ2-7
v_gene: TRBV4-1
CDR3aa: CASSPGDNEQYF

j_gene: TRBJ2-5
v_gene: TRBV18
CDR3aa: CASSPPTTRETQYF

j_gene: TRBJ2-7
v_gene: TRBV11-3
CDR3aa: CASSLDPGTEQYF

j_gene: TRBJ2-3
v_gene: TRBV7-9
CDR3aa: CASSLLAGGTDTQYF

j_gene: TRBJ1-1
v_gene: TRBV10-3
CDR3aa: CAISESIGTGGSKEAFF

j_gene: TRBJ2-5
v_gene: TRBV11-2
CDR3aa: CASSYLHSGETQYF

j_gene: TRBJ1-2
v_gene: TRBV27
CDR3aa: CASSHGGMYGYTF

j_gene: TRBJ1-1
v_gene: TRBV7-9
CDR3aa: CASSLVGGNTEAFF

j_gene: TRBJ1-3
v_gene: TRBV27
CDR3aa: CASSLIGPRSGNTIYF

j_gene: TRBJ2-7
v_gene: TRBV5-1
CDR3aa: CASSLPTSGSGEQYF

j_gene: TRBJ2-3
v_gene: TRBV9
CDR3aa: CASSGRTGISTDTQYF

j_gene: TRBJ2-3
v_gene: TRBV9
CDR3aa: CASSVAAGRSTDTQYF

j_gene: TRBJ2-5
v_gene: TRBV5-6
CDR3aa: CASSSARGGETQYF

j_gene: TRBJ1-2
v_gene: TRBV2
CDR3aa: CASSGTGKVGYGYTF

j_gene: TRBJ1-2
v_gene: TRBV6-1
CDR3aa: CASSESEVGYTF

j_gene: TRBJ1-1
v_gene: TRBV27
CDR3aa: CASRGQALDSPEAFF

j_gene: TRBJ2-7
v_gene: TRBV6-5
CDR3aa: CASSYGTNSYEQYF

j_gene: TRBJ1-6
v_gene: TRBV18
CDR3aa: CASSPLADYNSPLHF

j_gene: TRBJ2-1
v_gene: TRBV7-9
CDR3aa: CASSLARDRPQFF

j_gene: TRBJ2-2
v_gene: TRBV25-1
CDR3aa: CASSELGQLANTGELFF

j_gene: .
v_gene: TRBV7-3
CDR3aa: CASSSTGTGWDEQYF

j_gene: TRBJ2-2
v_gene: TRBV29-1
CDR3aa: CSCPGNTGELFF

j_gene: TRBJ2-7
v_gene: TRBV7-9
CDR3aa: CASSLNVDIYEQYF

j_gene: TRBJ2-5
v_gene: TRBV6-6
CDR3aa: CASSPPPVVKETQYF

j_gene: TRBJ2-7
v_gene: TRBV7-3
CDR3aa: CASSSTGTGWDEQYF

j_gene: TRBJ2-7
v_gene: TRBV2
CDR3aa: CASSDEVLNPNF

j_gene: TRBJ2-2
v_gene: TRBV6-4
CDR3aa: CASRAGHNTGELFF

j_gene: TRBJ2-7
v_gene: TRBV29-1
CDR3aa: CSVTGEVYEQYF

j_gene: TRBJ2-2
v_gene: TRBV6-1
CDR3aa: CASRITGGGELFF

j_gene: TRBJ1-1
v_gene: TRBV28
CDR3aa: CASSLSRVEAFF

j_gene: TRBJ2-7
v_gene: TRBV5-4
CDR3aa: CASSFEASDEQYF

j_gene: TRBJ2-2
v_gene: TRBV5-1
CDR3aa: CASSLETGGVSGELFF

j_gene: TRBJ2-7
v_gene: TRBV7-9
CDR3aa: CASSPSRDRTYEQYF

j_gene: TRBJ2-7
v_gene: TRBV6-1
CDR3aa: CASSEGGGRSQYF

j_gene: TRBJ2-7
v_gene: TRBV2
CDR3aa: CATGLLSSYEQYF

j_gene: TRBJ2-3
v_gene: TRBV2
CDR3aa: CARVGQARTDTQYF

j_gene: TRBJ1-1
v_gene: TRBV14
CDR3aa: CASSPRQGGVTEAFF

j_gene: TRBJ2-7
v_gene: TRBV21-1
CDR3aa: CASTGIKRGAVSYEQYF

j_gene: TRBJ2-5
v_gene: TRBV2
CDR3aa: CASDIAGVRETQYF

j_gene: TRBJ1-1
v_gene: TRBV6-5
CDR3aa: CASRLDRGNTEAFF

j_gene: TRBJ2-5
v_gene: TRBV4-2
CDR3aa: CASSQISTSEAGGQYF

j_gene: TRBJ1-1
v_gene: TRBV29-1
CDR3aa: CSVERGTRGTEAFF

j_gene: TRBJ2-1
v_gene: TRBV18
CDR3aa: CASSRQGALNEQFF